The T cell receptor (beta chain) described here comes from a study of cytomegalovirus exposure and HLA in healthy donors. As for this clone: Other nucleotide sequences from this sample produce the same CDR3.

The PCR was carried out with 60 Vbeta primers and 13 Jbeta primers. Sequencing was performed with immunoSEQ multiplex PCR; in TCRdb, only in-frame clones are kept and a portion is missing. The repertoire holds approximately 100,000 clones, 75% seen once, with roughly 15% in the top ten. The CDR3 runs 14 residues. Germline V lookup: CDR1 MNHEY, CDR2 SVGAGI. The trim removed 5 bases at V and 4 bases at J, leaving 6 bases unmatched. The sequencing sample was made of PBMCs. J is TRBJ2-7 and V is TRBV6-5, with 9 bases matching TRBD1. The receptor was isolated from a male donor in good health and CMV-seropositive. CDR3 sequence (DNA): TGTGCCAGCAGTCGGGACAGGGAAACTTACGAGCAGTACTTC. Translating gives CASSRDRETYEQYF.